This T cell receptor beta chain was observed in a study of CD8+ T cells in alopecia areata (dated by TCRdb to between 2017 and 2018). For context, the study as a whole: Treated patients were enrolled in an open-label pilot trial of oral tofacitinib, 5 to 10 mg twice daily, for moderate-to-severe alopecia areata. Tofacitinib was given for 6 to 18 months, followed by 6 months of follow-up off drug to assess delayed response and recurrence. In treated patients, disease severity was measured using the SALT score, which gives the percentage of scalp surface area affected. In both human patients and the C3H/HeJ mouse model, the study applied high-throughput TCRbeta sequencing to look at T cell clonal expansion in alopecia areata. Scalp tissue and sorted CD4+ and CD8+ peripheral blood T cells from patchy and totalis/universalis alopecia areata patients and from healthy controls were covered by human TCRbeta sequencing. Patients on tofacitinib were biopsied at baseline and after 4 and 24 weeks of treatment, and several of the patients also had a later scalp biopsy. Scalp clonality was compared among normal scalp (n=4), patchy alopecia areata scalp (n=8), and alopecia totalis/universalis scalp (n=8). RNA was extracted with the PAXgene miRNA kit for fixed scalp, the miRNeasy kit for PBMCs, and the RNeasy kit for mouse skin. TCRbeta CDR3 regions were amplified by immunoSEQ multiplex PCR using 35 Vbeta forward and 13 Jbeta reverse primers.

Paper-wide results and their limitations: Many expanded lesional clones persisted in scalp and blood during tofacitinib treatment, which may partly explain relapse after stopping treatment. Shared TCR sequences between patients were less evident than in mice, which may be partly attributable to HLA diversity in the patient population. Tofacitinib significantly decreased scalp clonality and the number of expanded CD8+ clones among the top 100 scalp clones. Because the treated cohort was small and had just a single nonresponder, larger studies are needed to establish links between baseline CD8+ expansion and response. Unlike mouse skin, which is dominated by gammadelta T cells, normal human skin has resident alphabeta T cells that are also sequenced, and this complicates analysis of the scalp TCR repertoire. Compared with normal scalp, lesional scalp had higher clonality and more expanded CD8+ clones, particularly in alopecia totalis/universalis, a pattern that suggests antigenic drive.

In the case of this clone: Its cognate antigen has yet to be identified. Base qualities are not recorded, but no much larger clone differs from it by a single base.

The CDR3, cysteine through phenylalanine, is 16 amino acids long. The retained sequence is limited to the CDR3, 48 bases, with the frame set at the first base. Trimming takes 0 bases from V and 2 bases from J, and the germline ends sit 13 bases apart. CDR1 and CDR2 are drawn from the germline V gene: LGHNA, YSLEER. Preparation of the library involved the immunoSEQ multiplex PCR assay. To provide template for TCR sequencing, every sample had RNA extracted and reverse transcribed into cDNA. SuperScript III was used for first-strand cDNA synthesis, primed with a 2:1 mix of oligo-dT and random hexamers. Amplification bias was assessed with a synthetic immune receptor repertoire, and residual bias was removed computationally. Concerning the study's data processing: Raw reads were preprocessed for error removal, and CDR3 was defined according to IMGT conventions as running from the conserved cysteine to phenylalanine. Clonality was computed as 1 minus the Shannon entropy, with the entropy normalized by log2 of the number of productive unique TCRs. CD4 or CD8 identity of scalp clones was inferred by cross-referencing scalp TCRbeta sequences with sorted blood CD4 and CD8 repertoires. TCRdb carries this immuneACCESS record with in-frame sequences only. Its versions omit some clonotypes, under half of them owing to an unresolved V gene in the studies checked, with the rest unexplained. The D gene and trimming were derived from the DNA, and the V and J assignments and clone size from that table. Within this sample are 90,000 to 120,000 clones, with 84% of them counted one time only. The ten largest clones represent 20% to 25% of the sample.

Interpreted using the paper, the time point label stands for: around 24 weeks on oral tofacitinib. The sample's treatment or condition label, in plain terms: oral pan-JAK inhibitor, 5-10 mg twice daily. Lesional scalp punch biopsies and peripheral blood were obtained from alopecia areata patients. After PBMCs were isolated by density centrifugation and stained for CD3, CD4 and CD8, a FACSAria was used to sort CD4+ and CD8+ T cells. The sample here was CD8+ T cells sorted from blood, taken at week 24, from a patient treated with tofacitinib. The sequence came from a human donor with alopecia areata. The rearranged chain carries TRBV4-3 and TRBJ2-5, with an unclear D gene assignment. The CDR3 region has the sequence CASSQDRWLGQETQYF. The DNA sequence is TGCGCCAGCAGCCAAGATCGCTGGCTAGGACAAGAGACCCAGTACTTC.